This T cell receptor (beta chain) was captured by sequencing in a study of blood T cell repertoires in COVID-19. CDR1 and CDR2 (germline): MGHRA, YSYEKL. Trimming removed 0 bases from V and 7 bases from J, with 10 bases in between. This CDR3 has 14 amino acids. Method: immunoSEQ multiplex PCR; TCRdb's copy keeps in-frame clones and lacks some. Of 45,000 to 50,000 clones detected, 83% appear once; the ten largest clones hold approximately 8%. This sequence joins TRBV4-1 and TRBJ1-5, with D possibly TRBD1 on 6 matching bases. The sample taken for sequencing was peripheral blood. The clonotype comes from an elderly man in a cohort sampled during active COVID-19. This CDR3 is CASSQEGGVQPQHF. Written as DNA, the CDR3 is TGCGCCAGCAGCCAAGAAGGGGGTGTCCAGCCCCAGCATTTT.